The 30 T cell receptor beta chains listed next were all sequenced from one sample in a study of neurological immune-mediated disorders. TCRdb reprocessed the 5' RACE reads via MiXCR and lists one record per CDR3 protein. Of 40,000 to 50,000 distinct CDR3 sequences in the sample, around 1.9% were seen once. Sample: PBMCs. These TCRs come from a woman in her thirties or forties with multiple sclerosis.

At least ten counts were recorded for this clonotype. The V gene is TRBV5-1, the J gene TRBJ2-1; 8 bases fit TRBD2. Per germline, CDR1 SGHRS and CDR2 YFSETQ. The CDR3 runs 15 residues. V lost 2 bases and J lost 5; bases outside the gene matches: 6. In DNA form, the CDR3 reads TGCGCCAGCAGCTTTGGTCGCGGGGGGAACAATGAGCAGTTCTTC. Amino acid sequence: CASSFGRGGNNEQFF.

At least ten counts were recorded for this clonotype. The chain combines TRBV2 with TRBJ2-3; the D call may be TRBD1 or TRBD2 (5 bases each). This CDR3 contains 14 residues. Trimming stripped 4 bases from V and 4 bases from J, with 12 bases between. The V gene's germline CDR1 is SNHLY and CDR2 FYNNEI. The CDR3 region is CASSALGGSDTQYF. CDR3 in DNA: TGTGCCAGCAGTGCCCTTGGGGGATCAGATACGCAGTATTTT. The full variable domain, its missing parts supplied by reference TRBV2 and TRBJ2-3, is EPEVTQTPSHQVTQMGQEVILRCVPISNHLYFYWYRQILGQKVEFLVSFYNNEISEKSEIFDDQFSVERPDGSNFTLKIRSTKLEDSAMYFCASSALGGSDTQYFGPGTRLTVL.

This sequence joins TRBV20-1 and TRBJ1-3; a possible D gene is TRBD1 (6 bases). CDR3 length: 14 residues. Trimming shortened V by 2 bases and J by 12 bases, and 20 bases separated the two germline ends. Germline CDR1 is DFQATT and CDR2 is SNEGSKA (reference sequence). The CDR3 DNA is TGCAGTGCTAGAATACAGGGCTCTGGAAAAAACATATATTTT. Translated: CSARIQGSGKNIYF.

The sample holds many counts of this clonotype. The rearrangement uses TRBV5-1 and TRBJ2-3; D gene ambiguous. V was pared by 1 base and J by 3 bases, with 3 bases between. The germline CDR1 and CDR2 sequences are SGHRS and YFSETQ. The CDR3 covers 12 residues. In DNA, the CDR3 is TGCGCCAGCAGCTTGACGACAGATACGCAGTATTTT. Translating gives CASSLTTDTQYF.

This clonotype was picked up many times. V is TRBV20-1 and J is TRBJ2-3; 9 nucleotides agree with TRBD2. Germline V gives CDR1 DFQATT, CDR2 SNEGSKA (reference sequence). The CDR3 totals 15 residues. J lost 5 bases, V lost 1 base, and 7 bases had no gene match. The CDR3 spells CSARAPSGAGDTQYF. The CDR3 DNA follows: TGCAGTGCTAGAGCCCCTAGCGGGGCCGGAGATACGCAGTATTTT.

This clonotype was picked up many times. The chain employs TRBV5-1 and TRBJ2-1, with 9 bases lining up with TRBD1. The CDR3 is 14 residues long. Germline values: CDR1 SGHRS, CDR2 YFSETQ. Germline trimming cut 2 bases from V and 7 bases from J; bases unmatched to any gene: 4. The chain's CDR3 is CASSLQGAVNEQFF. As DNA, the CDR3 is TGCGCCAGCAGCTTACAGGGGGCTGTAAATGAGCAGTTCTTC.

This clonotype has a count of ten or more. The chain uses TRBV5-1 and TRBJ1-1; no definite D call. The V and J ends lost 0 bases and 6 bases respectively, with 12 bases between them. Germline CDR1 is SGHRS and CDR2 is YFSETQ. This CDR3 spans 14 amino acids. In DNA form, the CDR3 reads TGCGCCAGCAGCTTGGGAAGTGCCGAAGCTGAAGCTTTCTTT. Amino acids: CASSLGSAEAEAFF.

This clonotype was seen repeatedly, ten times or more. The V and J genes are TRBV12-3 or TRBV12-4 and TRBJ1-6; no clear D. The CDR3 totals 14 residues. V was cut by 5 bases and J by 10 bases, with 15 bases left in between. The CDR3: CASSLSSKGSPLHF. CDR3 nucleotides: TGTGCCAGCAGTCTTAGTTCCAAGGGATCACCCCTCCACTTT.

The sample holds many counts of this clonotype. The CDR3 coding sequence is TGCAGTGCTACAATGCCTATTGCAACTAATGAAAAACTGTTTTTT. This translates into CSATMPIATNEKLFF. The chain has TRBV20-1 and TRBJ1-4, with D uncertain. The CDR3 contains 15 residues. Trimming took 4 bases from V and 0 from J, leaving 12 bases between them. Germline assignment: CDR1 DFQATT and CDR2 SNEGSKA (reference sequence).

Ten or more counts support this clonotype. The chain links TRBV29-1 to TRBJ2-6; the D gene could be TRBD1 or TRBD2 (5 bases each). This CDR3 spans 17 amino acids. CDR1 is SQVTM and CDR2 is ANQGSEA in the germline V gene. V lost 7 bases, J lost 0 bases, and 19 bases lay in between. CDR3: CSGRDESLSSGANVLTF. The CDR3 region has the DNA TGCAGCGGTAGGGACGAGTCGTTAAGCTCTGGGGCCAACGTCCTGACTTTC.

This clonotype came up many times. The genes are TRBV20-1 and TRBJ2-1; TRBD2 might be the D (6 bases). The CDR3 has 13 residues. Germline CDR1 and CDR2: DFQATT and SNEGSKA (reference sequence). Trimming shortened V by 3 bases and J by 3 bases, and 9 bases separated the two germline ends. The CDR3 DNA sequence: TGCAGTGCTAGCGGGGACTTCTACAATGAGCAGTTCTTC. Translating it yields CSASGDFYNEQFF.

This clonotype has at least ten counts. V usage is TRBV6-6 and J usage is TRBJ2-1, with D perhaps assigned TRBD1 or TRBD2 (5 bases each). Germline lookup yields CDR1 MNHNY and CDR2 SVGAGI (reference sequence). The CDR3 has 13 amino acids. The V gene lost 7 bases and the J gene lost 7 bases, with 14 bases spanning the gap. CDR3 sequence: CASTATGRNEQFF. CDR3 coding DNA: TGTGCCAGCACCGCGACGGGACGGAATGAGCAGTTCTTC.

The chain carries TRBV5-6 and TRBJ1-1; 10 bases agree with TRBD1. V gave up 5 bases and J gave up 3 bases; unmatched junction bases: 4. CDR1 SGHDT and CDR2 YYEEEE come from the germline V gene. The CDR3 contains 14 residues. The CDR3 DNA follows: TGTGCCAGCAGGGCGACAGGGGGCTACACTGAAGCTTTCTTT. Residues: CASRATGGYTEAFF.

Comment on this clonotype: The CDR3 does not close with the conserved phenylalanine or tryptophan, likely indicating a read error. This chain joins TRBV11-2 and TRBJ2-7; no firm D call. Germline V gene lookup returns CDR1 SGHAT and CDR2 FQNNGV. V was clipped by 5 bases and J by 3 bases, with 17 bases between them. The CDR3 consists of 15 residues. In nucleotides, the CDR3 is TGTGCCAGCAGCCTTACCGCCTCGAGTAGCTACGAGCAGTACCCC. Its translation is CASSLTASSSYEQYP.

This clonotype appeared many times. V and J are TRBV20-1 and TRBJ2-1, with 8 bases aligning to TRBD2. The CDR3 totals 14 residues. Losses at the gene ends were 6 bases for V and 2 bases for J; bases not matched to a gene: 6. Germline CDR1 DFQATT, CDR2 SNEGSKA (reference sequence). In nucleotides, the CDR3 is TGCAGTGCGAAGCGGGGGCCCACCTACAATGAGCAGTTCTTC. Amino acid sequence: CSAKRGPTYNEQFF.

This clonotype has ten or more counts. The V and J genes are TRBV25-1 and TRBJ2-1; D remains unclear. CDR1 and CDR2 (germline): MGHDK, SYGVNS. V lost 5 bases, J lost 8 bases, and 7 bases lay in between. The CDR3 spans 11 residues. Here the CDR3 DNA reads TGTGCCAGCAGTATAGGCTATGAGCAGTTCTTC. Amino acid sequence: CASSIGYEQFF.

This clonotype was counted ten times or more. Relative to the germline gene, one junction end is altered; a read error may explain this. This sequence joins TRBV5-5 and TRBJ1-3, with D possibly matching TRBD1 (5 bases). The germline CDR1 and CDR2 sequences are SGHKS and YYEKEE (reference sequence). This CDR3 region has 12 residues. As DNA, the CDR3 is TGTGCCAGCAGCGGATCGGGACTCCCACTCCATTTT. This encodes CASSGSGLPLHF.

This clonotype was observed many times. The rearrangement uses TRBV11-2 and TRBJ1-1; TRBD1 matches at 11 bases. The V segment lost 5 bases and the J segment 2 bases; nucleotides outside the gene matches: 4. The CDR3 has 15 amino acids. The germline V gene has CDR1 SGHAT and CDR2 FQNNGV. CDR3 sequence reads: CASSPGTGGNTEAFF. CDR3 sequence (DNA): TGTGCCAGCAGCCCCGGGACAGGGGGTAACACTGAAGCTTTCTTT.

This clonotype was seen repeatedly, ten times or more. The rearrangement uses TRBV5-6 and TRBJ2-3, with 8 bases matching TRBD1. V lost 2 bases to trimming and J lost 2 bases; unmatched junction nucleotides: 7. Germline lookup yields CDR1 SGHDT and CDR2 YYEEEE. This CDR3 is 16 amino acids long. The CDR3 region has the DNA TGTGCCAGCAGCTTCATCCGGGACAGGTTCACAGATACGCAGTATTTT. Translated, it gives CASSFIRDRFTDTQYF. Looking up the rest from reference TRBV5-6 and TRBJ2-3 gives the full variable domain: DAGVTQSPTHLIKTRGQQVTLRCSPKSGHDTVSWYQQALGQGPQFIFQYYEEEERQRGNFPDRFSGHQFPNYSSELNVNALLLGDSALYLCASSFIRDRFTDTQYFGPGTRLTVL.

By sample share, this clonotype is medium-sized. CDR3: CASSLNDEQFF. CDR3 bases: TGTGCCAGCAGCTTAAACGATGAGCAGTTCTTC. The rearrangement uses TRBV11-2 and TRBJ2-1; no clear D. The ends were cut back, 2 bases at V and 8 bases at J, with 4 bases in the middle. The length of the CDR3 is 11 residues. Looked up from germline, CDR1 is SGHAT and CDR2 is FQNNGV.

In this sample, this clonotype turned up many times. The J gene is TRBJ2-3, the V gene TRBV12-3 or TRBV12-4; 9 nucleotides line up with TRBD1. The CDR3 is made up of 14 amino acids. J was trimmed by 3 bases and V by 5 bases; bases with no gene match: 3. The CDR3 loop is CASSDRGATDTQYF. The CDR3 nucleotides are TGTGCCAGCAGTGACAGGGGGGCAACAGATACGCAGTATTTT.

This clonotype was detected many times. The chain uses TRBV4-2 and TRBJ2-4; no firm D call. V was pared by 3 bases and J by 1 base, with 7 bases between. There are 14 residues in the CDR3. Germline V CDR1 and CDR2: LGHNA, YNFKEQ. The CDR3 nucleotides are TGTGCCAGCAGCCAGCGCGCGGCCAAAAACATTCAGTACTTC. Amino acid sequence: CASSQRAAKNIQYF.

This clonotype came up many times. The V and J genes are TRBV7-9 and TRBJ2-1; the D is unclear. Germline values: CDR1 SEHNR, CDR2 FQNEAQ (reference sequence). There are 15 residues in the CDR3. The V and J ends lost 3 bases and 6 bases respectively, with 15 bases between them. As DNA, the CDR3 is TGTGCCAGCAGCTTTTTCAGGAAGGAAGGCAATGAGCAGTTCTTC. This sequence encodes CASSFFRKEGNEQFF.

This clonotype showed up many times. The chain has TRBV4-1 and TRBJ1-4; TRBD1 matches 9 bases. Germline CDR1 and CDR2: MGHRA and YSYEKL. The CDR3 runs 14 residues. The J segment lost 7 bases and the V segment lost 0 bases, leaving 0 bases of the junction unmatched. For the CDR3, the DNA is TGCGCCAGCAGCCAAGAGGGACAGGGTGAAAAACTGTTTTTT. Encoded protein: CASSQEGQGEKLFF.

In this sample, this clonotype turned up many times. The V and J genes are TRBV5-1 and TRBJ1-2, with no clear D. V was trimmed by 4 bases and J by 0 bases, leaving 13 bases between them. The CDR3 loop spans 15 amino acids. Germline V gene sequence: CDR1 SGHRS, CDR2 YFSETQ. In nucleotides, the CDR3 is TGCGCCAGCAGCCTCACGCTGATAGCTAACTATGGCTACACCTTC. Its protein product is CASSLTLIANYGYTF.

This clonotype was counted ten times or more. The chain carries TRBV5-4 and TRBJ2-6; D remains unclear. Trimming cost V 1 base and J 0 bases, with 17 bases left between them. The length of the CDR3 is 19 residues. Germline V gives CDR1 SGHNT, CDR2 YYREEE (reference sequence). CDR3 amino acids: CASSLSASRIFSGANVLTF. Here the CDR3 DNA reads TGTGCCAGCAGCTTGTCGGCCAGCAGGATTTTCTCTGGGGCCAACGTCCTGACTTTC.

This clonotype came up many times. V gene TRBV5-1 combines with J gene TRBJ2-4, with a possible D match to TRBD2 (6 bases). There are 14 residues in the CDR3. The V gene lost 4 bases and the J gene lost 9 bases, with 17 bases spanning the gap. The V gene's germline CDR1 is SGHRS and CDR2 YFSETQ. This CDR3 reads CASSPHGGAGIQYF. Written as DNA, the CDR3 is TGCGCCAGCAGCCCCCACGGGGGTGCGGGCATTCAGTACTTC.

This clonotype was recorded many times. This rearrangement joins TRBV20-1 to TRBJ1-2, with 7 bases identical to TRBD1. CDR1 is DFQATT, CDR2 SNEGSKA, per germline (reference sequence). After removal of 5 bases from V and 3 bases from J, the junction contained 6 bases not matched to a gene. The CDR3 consists of 13 residues. CDR3 sequence reads: CSASQGNYYGYTF. The CDR3 DNA reads TGCAGTGCTTCACAGGGGAATTACTATGGCTACACCTTC.

In its sample, this clonotype was seen many times. CDR3 loop: CSAERRAGAVPYEQYF. The CDR3 DNA sequence: TGCAGTGCCGAGCGGAGAGCGGGGGCCGTACCCTACGAGCAGTACTTC. The chain recombines TRBV20-1 with TRBJ2-7; 8 bases match TRBD2. V trimming: 6 bases; J trimming: 2 bases; junction bases outside the gene matches: 15. The CDR3 contains 16 residues. Germline V gene sequence: CDR1 DFQATT, CDR2 SNEGSKA (reference sequence).

This clonotype was found a few times. CDR3 bases: TGTGCCGGCACCTACGAGCAGTACTTC. This translates into CAGTYEQYF. This chain links TRBV6-9 with TRBJ2-7, with D unclear. CDR1 MNHGY and CDR2 SVAAGI come from the germline V gene. CDR3 size: 9 residues. The V end lost 11 bases, the J end lost 2 bases, and 4 bases lay between the germline ends.